The present T cell receptor (beta chain) was sequenced within a study of Ad26.COV2.S vaccination and SARS-CoV-2 variants (dated by TCRdb to the early 2020s). About the investigation overall: Vaccine-arm donors were drawn from COV1001, a multicentre, randomized, double-blind, placebo-controlled phase I-IIa trial of Ad26.COV2.S in healthy adults. Ad26.COV2.S was given intramuscularly at 5x10^10 or 1x10^11 viral particles, as a single shot or as two shots 56 days apart. TCRbeta repertoire sequencing served as the tool for gauging how specific and how broad the SARS-CoV-2-reactive T cell receptors were following Ad26.COV2.S vaccination. A total of roughly 32 samples were included in the TCR-sequenced set, comprising around 19 Ad26.COV2.S vaccine recipients, 5 placebo recipients and 8 SARS-CoV-2 convalescent individuals. Trial participants were randomized into five groups of five: low-dose or high-dose Ad26.COV2.S given once or twice, or placebo on both occasions. Investigators remained blinded to trial group allocation during experiments and outcome assessment.

Broader findings and caveats from the paper: Compared with placebo recipients, Ad26.COV2.S recipients showed higher spike-specific TCR breadth (P = 0.0014). The authors noted that total T cell responses may have been underestimated by the TCR breadth and depth analyses. The study lacked the statistical power to compare responses across vaccine doses or regimens. After vaccination, spike-specific CD8+ and CD4+ T cell responses were reported to show substantial breadth. Vaccine and placebo recipients had comparable non-spike TCR breadth, which fits with the vaccine containing only spike.

Sample treatment or condition, as interpreted from the label and publication: around 19 received Ad26.COV2.S at low or high dose, single or two shots; 5 received placebo; per-sample allocation not given. Repertoires of vaccine and placebo recipients were sequenced from samples taken on day 63 after the first injection. Between 29 July and 7 August 2020, Cohort 1b enrolled some 25 adults aged 18-55 years at one site in Boston, USA. As a vaccine, Ad26.COV2.S was a replication-incompetent adenovirus type 26 vector that expressed a prefusion-stabilized SARS-CoV-2 spike protein derived from the original Wuhan strain. Concerning this clone itself: No cognate antigen has been identified for it. Base qualities are not provided; no much larger clone lies one nucleotide away.

TCRbeta CDR3 regions were sequenced with the immunoSEQ Assay. After extraction, genomic DNA underwent amplification by bias-controlled multiplex PCR, followed by high-throughput sequencing. As for the authors' bioinformatics: To quantify the absolute abundance of each unique TCRbeta CDR3 region, sequences were collapsed and filtered. T cell fraction was estimated by normalizing TCRbeta template counts to usable DNA, which was measured by amplifying reference genes present in all nucleated cells. Repertoire TCRs were annotated as SARS-CoV-2-specific by exact matching of V gene, CDR3 amino acid sequence and J gene to a known reactive TCR set. The reference SARS-CoV-2 TCR set was obtained from MIRA and was filtered for enrichment in COVID-19-positive ImmuneCODE repertoires, whereby public or cross-reactive TCRs were removed. Using the MIRA antigens, annotated TCRs were further analysed by specific ORF or by position within an ORF. Breadth was defined as annotated unique rearrangements over total unique productive rearrangements; depth was the summed frequency of those rearrangements. Group comparisons of TCR breadth used two-sided Wilcoxon rank-sum tests. TCRdb limited this immuneACCESS table to in-frame rearrangements with V and J called. A share of clones is missing; checked studies link under half to unresolved V genes, and the rest is unexplained. The D gene and trimming were derived from the DNA, and the V and J assignments and clone size from that table. This sample gives some 250,000 clones in total; roughly 90% of them show up just once. Around 10% of the sample is in the top ten clones.

In the germline V gene, CDR1 corresponds to SGHTA and CDR2 to FQGNSA. The CDR3 measures 14 amino acids from cysteine to phenylalanine. Only CDR3 DNA is held: 42 bases, read in frame from base 1. V gives up 5 bases and J gives up 7 bases, and the segment between their germline ends measures 14 bases. The chain couples TRBV7-2 to TRBJ1-4; the D segment could be TRBD1, given 5 matching bases. The source material was peripheral blood, sampled in a trial of Ad26.COV2.S vaccine versus placebo. This TCR derives from a person between 18 and 59 years old who received the Ad26.COV2.S COVID-19 vaccine or a placebo. The CDR3 amino acid sequence is: CASSLGAGTEKLFF. The DNA is TGTGCCAGCAGCCTCGGGGCGGGGACTGAAAAACTGTTTTTT.